This T cell receptor beta chain stems from a study of post-analysis software for immune sequencing data. Study at large: Patients with relapsing-remitting, secondary progressive and progressive-relapsing multiple sclerosis courses were all represented.

Study-wide points: Same-batch preparations were strongly co-clustered by F measure.

Comment on this clonotype: Its target is not known.

Unique-molecular-identifier-tagged TCR beta cDNA libraries were used. It was from about 1 to 10 million T cells that 500,000 to 600,000 cDNA molecules came. TCRdb redid the calling of the PCR reads with MiXCR, one entry per CDR3 protein. The sample consists of more than 500,000 distinct CDR3 sequences, around 31% of them appearing once. The clonotype was recovered from a girl between 2 and 17 years old with multiple sclerosis. Material: blood.

The CDR3 spells CASSPPRQGAVNPRYF. The CDR3 nucleotides read TGTGCCAGCAGTCCCCCCCGACAGGGGGCCGTGAATCCACGGTACTTC. The chain joins TRBV28 to TRBJ2-5; 10 positions match TRBD1. CDR1 and CDR2 (germline): MDHEN, SYDVKM. V gave up 5 bases and J gave up 13 bases; unmatched junction bases: 19. The CDR3 extends over 16 amino acids.